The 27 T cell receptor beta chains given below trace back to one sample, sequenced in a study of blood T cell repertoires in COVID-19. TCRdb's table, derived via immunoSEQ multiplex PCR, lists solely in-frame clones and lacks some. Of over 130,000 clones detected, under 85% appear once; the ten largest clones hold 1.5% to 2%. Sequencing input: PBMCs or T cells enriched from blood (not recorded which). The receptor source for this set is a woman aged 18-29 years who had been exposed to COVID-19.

The CDR3 protein is CASTEFRGDYGYTF. CDR3 sequence (DNA): TGTGCCAGTACCGAATTCAGGGGCGACTATGGCTACACCTTC. V usage is TRBV19 and J usage is TRBJ1-2; D may be TRBD1 (6 bases). The CDR3 extends over 14 amino acids. Trimming took off 7 bases at V and 3 bases at J, with 15 bases between the two ends. Germline CDR1 is LNHDA and CDR2 is SQIVND (reference sequence).

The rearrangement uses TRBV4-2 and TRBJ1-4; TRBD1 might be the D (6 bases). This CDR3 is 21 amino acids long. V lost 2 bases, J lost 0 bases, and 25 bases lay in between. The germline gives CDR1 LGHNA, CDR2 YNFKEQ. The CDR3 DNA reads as TGTGCCAGCAGCCAACAACGTCCAGGGGACAAACTACTCTCAACTAATGAAAAACTGTTTTTT. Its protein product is CASSQQRPGDKLLSTNEKLFF.

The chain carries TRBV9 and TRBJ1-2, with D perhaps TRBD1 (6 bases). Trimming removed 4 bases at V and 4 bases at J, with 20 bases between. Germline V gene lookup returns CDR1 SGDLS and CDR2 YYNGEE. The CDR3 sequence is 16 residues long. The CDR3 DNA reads TGTGCCAGCAGCCCCGACCCGCAGGGGTCATCCTATGGCTACACCTTC. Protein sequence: CASSPDPQGSSYGYTF.

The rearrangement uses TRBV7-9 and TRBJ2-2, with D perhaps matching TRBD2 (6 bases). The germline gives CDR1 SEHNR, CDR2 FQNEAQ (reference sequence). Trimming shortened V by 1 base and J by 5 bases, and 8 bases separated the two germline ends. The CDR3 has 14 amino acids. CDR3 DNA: TGTGCCAGCAGCTTAGAAGGGAGGACCGGGGAGCTGTTTTTT. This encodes CASSLEGRTGELFF.

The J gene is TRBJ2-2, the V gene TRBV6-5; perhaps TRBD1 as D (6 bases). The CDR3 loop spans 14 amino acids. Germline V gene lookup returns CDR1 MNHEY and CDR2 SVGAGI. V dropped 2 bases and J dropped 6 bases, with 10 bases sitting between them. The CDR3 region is CASSYQGLAGELFF. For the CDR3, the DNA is TGTGCCAGCAGTTACCAGGGGTTGGCCGGGGAGCTGTTTTTT.

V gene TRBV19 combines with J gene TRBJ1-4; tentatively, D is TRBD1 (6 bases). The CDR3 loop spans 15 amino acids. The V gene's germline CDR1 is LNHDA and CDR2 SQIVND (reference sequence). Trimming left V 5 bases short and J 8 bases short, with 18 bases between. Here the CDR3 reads CASSETGATREKLFF. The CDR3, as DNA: TGTGCCAGTAGTGAGACAGGAGCTACCAGAGAAAAACTGTTTTTT.

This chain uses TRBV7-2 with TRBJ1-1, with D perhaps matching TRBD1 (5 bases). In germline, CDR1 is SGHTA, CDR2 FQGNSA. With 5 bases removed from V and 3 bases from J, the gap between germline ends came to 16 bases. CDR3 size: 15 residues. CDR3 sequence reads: CASSPGGRRYTEAFF. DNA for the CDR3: TGTGCCAGCAGCCCGGGGGGGAGGCGGTACACTGAAGCTTTCTTT.

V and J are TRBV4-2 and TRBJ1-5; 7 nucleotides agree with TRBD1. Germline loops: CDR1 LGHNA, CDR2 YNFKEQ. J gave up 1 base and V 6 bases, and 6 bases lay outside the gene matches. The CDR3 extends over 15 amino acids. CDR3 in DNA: TGTGCCAGCAGTCAAACAGGGGACAGCAATCAGCCCCAGCATTTT. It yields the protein CASSQTGDSNQPQHF.

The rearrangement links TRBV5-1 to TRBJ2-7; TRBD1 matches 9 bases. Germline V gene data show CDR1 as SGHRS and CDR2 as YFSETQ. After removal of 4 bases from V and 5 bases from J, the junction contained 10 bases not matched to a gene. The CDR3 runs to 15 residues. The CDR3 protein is CASSTRGQGRDEQYF. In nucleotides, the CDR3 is TGCGCCAGCAGCACAAGGGGACAGGGAAGAGACGAGCAGTACTTC.

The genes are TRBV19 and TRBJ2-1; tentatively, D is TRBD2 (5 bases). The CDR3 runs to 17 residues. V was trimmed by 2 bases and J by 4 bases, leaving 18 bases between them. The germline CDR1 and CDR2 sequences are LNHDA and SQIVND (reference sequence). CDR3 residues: CASSISLRLAGYNEQFF. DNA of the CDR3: TGTGCCAGTAGTATATCTCTAAGGCTAGCTGGGTACAATGAGCAGTTCTTC.

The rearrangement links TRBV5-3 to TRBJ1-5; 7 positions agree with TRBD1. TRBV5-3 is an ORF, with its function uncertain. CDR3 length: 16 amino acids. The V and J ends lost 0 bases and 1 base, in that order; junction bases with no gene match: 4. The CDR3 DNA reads TGTGCCAGAAGCTTGGAGGGGGCTAGAAGCAATCAGCCCCAGCATTTT. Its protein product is CARSLEGARSNQPQHF.

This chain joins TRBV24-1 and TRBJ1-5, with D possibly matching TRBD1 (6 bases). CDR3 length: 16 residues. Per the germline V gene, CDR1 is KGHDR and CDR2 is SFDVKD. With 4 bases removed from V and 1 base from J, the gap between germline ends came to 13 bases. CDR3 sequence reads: CATSDTTGMSNQPQHF. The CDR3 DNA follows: TGTGCCACCAGTGACACTACAGGGATGAGCAATCAGCCCCAGCATTTT.

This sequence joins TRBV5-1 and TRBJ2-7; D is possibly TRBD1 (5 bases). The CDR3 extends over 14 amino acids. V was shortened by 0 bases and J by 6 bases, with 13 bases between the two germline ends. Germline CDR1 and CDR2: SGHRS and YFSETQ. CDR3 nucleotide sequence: TGCGCCAGCAGCTTGGAGGGGCCCCACTCCGAGCAGTACTTC. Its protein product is CASSLEGPHSEQYF.

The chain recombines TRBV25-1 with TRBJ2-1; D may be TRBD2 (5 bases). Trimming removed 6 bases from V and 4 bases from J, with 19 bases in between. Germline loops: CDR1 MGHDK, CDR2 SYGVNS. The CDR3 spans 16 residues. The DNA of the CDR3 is TGTGCCAGCAGCCCCTGGCGGGCGGCAGTATACAATGAGCAGTTCTTC. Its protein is CASSPWRAAVYNEQFF.

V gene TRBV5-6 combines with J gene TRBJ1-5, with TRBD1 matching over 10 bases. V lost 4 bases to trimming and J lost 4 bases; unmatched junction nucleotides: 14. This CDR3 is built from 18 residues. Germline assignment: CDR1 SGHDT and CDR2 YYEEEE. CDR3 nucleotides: TGTGCCAGCAGCCTGAAATCATTTTGGGGACAGGGGAATCAGCCCCAGCATTTT. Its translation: CASSLKSFWGQGNQPQHF.

The CDR3 sequence is CASRAGDSYNEQFF. The CDR3 bases are TGTGCCAGTAGAGCGGGAGACTCCTACAATGAGCAGTTCTTC. This chain connects TRBV19 to TRBJ2-1, with 8 nucleotides matching TRBD2. CDR1 and CDR2 from the germline V gene are LNHDA and SQIVND (reference sequence). CDR3 length: 14 amino acids. J was trimmed by 0 bases and V by 6 bases; bases with no gene match: 1.

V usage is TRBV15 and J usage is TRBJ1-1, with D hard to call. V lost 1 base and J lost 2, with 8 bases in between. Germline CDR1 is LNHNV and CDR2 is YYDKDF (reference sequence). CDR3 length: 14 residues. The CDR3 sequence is CATSRGQDNTEAFF. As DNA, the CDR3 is TGTGCCACCAGCAGAGGCCAGGATAACACTGAAGCTTTCTTT.

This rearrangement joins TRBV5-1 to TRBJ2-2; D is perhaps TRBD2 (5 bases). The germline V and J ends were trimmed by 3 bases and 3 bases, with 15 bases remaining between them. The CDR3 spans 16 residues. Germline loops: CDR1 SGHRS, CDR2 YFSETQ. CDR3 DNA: TGCGCCAGCAGCTCCAGTGGCCTAGCCGACACCGGGGAGCTGTTTTTT. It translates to CASSSSGLADTGELFF.

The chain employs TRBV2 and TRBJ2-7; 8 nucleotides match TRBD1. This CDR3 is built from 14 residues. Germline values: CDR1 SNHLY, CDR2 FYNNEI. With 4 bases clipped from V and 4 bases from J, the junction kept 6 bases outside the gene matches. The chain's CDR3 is CASSVQGAKYEQYF. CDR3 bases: TGTGCCAGCAGTGTGCAGGGGGCAAAGTACGAGCAGTACTTC.

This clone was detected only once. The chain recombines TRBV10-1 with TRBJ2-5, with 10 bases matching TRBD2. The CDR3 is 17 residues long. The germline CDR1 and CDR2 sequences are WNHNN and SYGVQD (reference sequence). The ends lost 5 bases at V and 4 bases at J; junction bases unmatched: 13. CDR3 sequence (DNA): TGCGCCAGCAGTCTCCGAGGAGGGACTAGCGACGGAGAGACCCAGTACTTC. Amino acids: CASSLRGGTSDGETQYF.

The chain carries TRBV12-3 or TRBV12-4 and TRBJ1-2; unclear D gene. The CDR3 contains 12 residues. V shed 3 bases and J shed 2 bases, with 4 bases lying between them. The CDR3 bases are TGTGCCAGCAGTTTGGCCAACTATGGCTACACCTTC. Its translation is CASSLANYGYTF.

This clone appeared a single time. The CDR3 spells CASSVGHVPREAFF. In DNA, the CDR3 is TGTGCCAGCAGTGTTGGGCACGTTCCCCGCGAAGCTTTCTTT. This chain uses TRBV25-1 with TRBJ1-1; D not certain. Trimming shortened V by 4 bases and J by 8 bases, and 17 bases separated the two germline ends. The CDR3 loop spans 14 amino acids. Germline V gene sequence: CDR1 MGHDK, CDR2 SYGVNS.

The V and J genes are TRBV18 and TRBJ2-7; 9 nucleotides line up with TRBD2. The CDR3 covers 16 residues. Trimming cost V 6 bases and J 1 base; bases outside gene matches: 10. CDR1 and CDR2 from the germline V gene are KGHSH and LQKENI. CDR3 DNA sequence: TGTGCCAGCTCCCCTATAGCGGGAGTGGGGTCCTACGAGCAGTACTTC. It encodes CASSPIAGVGSYEQYF.

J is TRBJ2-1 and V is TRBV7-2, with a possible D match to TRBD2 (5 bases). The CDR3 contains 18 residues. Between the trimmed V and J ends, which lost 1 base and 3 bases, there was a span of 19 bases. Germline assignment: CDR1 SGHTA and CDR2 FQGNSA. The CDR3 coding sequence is TGTGCCAGCAGCTTAGAGATCGGTGGGCGGGTTCACTACAATGAGCAGTTCTTC. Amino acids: CASSLEIGGRVHYNEQFF. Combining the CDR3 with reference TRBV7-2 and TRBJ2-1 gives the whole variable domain GAGVSQSPSNKVTEKGKDVELRCDPISGHTALYWYRQSLGQGLEFLIYFQGNSAPDKSGLPSDRFSAERTGGSVSTLTIQRTQQEDSAVYLCASSLEIGGRVHYNEQFFGPGTRLTVL.

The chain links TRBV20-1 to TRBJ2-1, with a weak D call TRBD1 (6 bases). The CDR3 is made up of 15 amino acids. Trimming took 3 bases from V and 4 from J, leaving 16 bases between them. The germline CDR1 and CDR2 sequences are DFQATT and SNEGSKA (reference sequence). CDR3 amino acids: CSASWPKTGYNEQFF. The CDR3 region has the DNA TGCAGTGCTAGTTGGCCTAAGACAGGATACAATGAGCAGTTCTTC.

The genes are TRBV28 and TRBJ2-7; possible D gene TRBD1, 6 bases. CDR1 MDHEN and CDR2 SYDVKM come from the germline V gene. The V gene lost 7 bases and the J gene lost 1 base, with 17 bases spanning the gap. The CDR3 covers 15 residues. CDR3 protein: CASIMGGQYSYEQYF. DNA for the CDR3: TGTGCCAGCATCATGGGCGGACAGTATTCCTACGAGCAGTACTTC. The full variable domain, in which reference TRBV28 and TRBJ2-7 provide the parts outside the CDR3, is DVKVTQSSRYLVKRTGEKVFLECVQDMDHENMFWYRQDPGLGLRLIYFSYDVKMKEKGDIPEGYSVSREKKERFSLILESASTNQTSMYLCASIMGGQYSYEQYFGPGTRLTVT.

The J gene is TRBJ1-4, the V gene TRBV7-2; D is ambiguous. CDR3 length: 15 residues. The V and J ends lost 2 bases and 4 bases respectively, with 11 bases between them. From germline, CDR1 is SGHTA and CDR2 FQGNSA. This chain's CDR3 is CASSLNSAGNEKLFF. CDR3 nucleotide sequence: TGTGCCAGCAGCTTAAACAGTGCCGGTAATGAAAAACTGTTTTTT.